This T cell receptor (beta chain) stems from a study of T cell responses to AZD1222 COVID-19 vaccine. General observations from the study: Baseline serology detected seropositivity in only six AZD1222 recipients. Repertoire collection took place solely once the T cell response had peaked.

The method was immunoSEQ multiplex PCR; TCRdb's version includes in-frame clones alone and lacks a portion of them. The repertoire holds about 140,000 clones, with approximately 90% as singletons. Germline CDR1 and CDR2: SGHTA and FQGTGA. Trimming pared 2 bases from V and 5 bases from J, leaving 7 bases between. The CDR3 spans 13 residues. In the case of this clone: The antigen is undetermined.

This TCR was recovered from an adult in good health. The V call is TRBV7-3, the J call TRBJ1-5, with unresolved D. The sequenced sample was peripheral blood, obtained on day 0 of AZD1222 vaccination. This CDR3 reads CASSLGRHQPQHF. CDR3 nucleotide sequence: TGTGCCAGCAGCTTAGGTAGACATCAGCCCCAGCATTTT.